This T cell receptor (beta chain) is from a study of blood T cell repertoires in COVID-19. About the research overall: Researchers got acute and convalescent COVID-19 samples from the United States, Italy and Spain. The cDNA or gDNA used as material had been derived from T cells, B-cell-depleted T cells, or PBMCs.

Seattle researchers signed up patients amid active infection and tracked them longitudinally. In the original workflow: Nucleated cell counts were estimated from reference gene primer amplification. Sequencing used immunoSEQ multiplex PCR; TCRdb keeps in-frame clones, though not all of them. For V, J and clone size, that table is used; D and trimming come from the DNA. The repertoire holds approximately 160,000 clones, with 80% to 95% as singletons. Germline V gene sequence: CDR1 SGHNT, CDR2 YYREEE (reference sequence). This CDR3 spans 17 amino acids. With 4 bases clipped from V and 7 bases from J, the junction kept 17 bases outside the gene matches.

Specimen: peripheral blood. The chain couples TRBV5-4 to TRBJ1-1; 9 nucleotides line up with TRBD1. This receptor was identified in a woman aged 55-75 years with COVID-19, enrolled during active disease. The CDR3 region is CASSRNRGRGGFDEAFF. In DNA, the CDR3 is TGTGCCAGCAGCCGCAACAGGGGGCGCGGGGGGTTTGATGAAGCTTTCTTT. Using reference TRBV5-4 and TRBJ1-1 for the parts outside the CDR3, the full variable domain is ETGVTQSPTHLIKTRGQQVTLRCSSQSGHNTVSWYQQALGQGPQFIFQYYREEENGRGNFPPRFSGLQFPNYSSELNVNALELDDSALYLCASSRNRGRGGFDEAFFGQGTRLTVV.